Detailed here is one T cell receptor beta chain. Germline CDR1 is MNHEY and CDR2 is SVGAGI. The CDR3 totals 15 residues. V shed 7 bases, J shed 7 bases, and the junction held 10 bases outside the gene matches. This entry is derived from a study of blood T cell repertoires in COVID-19. The repertoire was sequenced with immunoSEQ multiplex PCR; TCRdb's copy has only in-frame clones and lacks some. The sample holds 87,000 or so clones, about 87% seen once. The TCR sequence derives from a man aged 40-49 years with acute or convalescent COVID-19. Material: peripheral blood. The chain joins TRBV6-5 to TRBJ2-2, with 9 bases fitting TRBD1. The CDR3: CASTPTGGRGGELFF. The DNA of the CDR3 is TGTGCCAGCACACCTACAGGGGGCAGGGGCGGGGAGCTGTTTTTT.